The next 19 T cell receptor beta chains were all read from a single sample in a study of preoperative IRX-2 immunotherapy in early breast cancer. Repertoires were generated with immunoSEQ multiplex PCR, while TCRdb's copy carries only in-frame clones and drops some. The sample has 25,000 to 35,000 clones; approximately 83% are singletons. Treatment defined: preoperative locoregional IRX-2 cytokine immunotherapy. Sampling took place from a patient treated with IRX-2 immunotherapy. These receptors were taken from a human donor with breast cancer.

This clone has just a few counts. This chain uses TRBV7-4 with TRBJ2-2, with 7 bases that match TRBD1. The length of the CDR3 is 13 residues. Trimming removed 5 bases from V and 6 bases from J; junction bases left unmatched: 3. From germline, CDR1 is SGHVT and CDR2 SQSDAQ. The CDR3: CASSATGAGELFF. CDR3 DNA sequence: TGTGCCAGCAGCGCTACAGGGGCCGGGGAGCTGTTTTTT.

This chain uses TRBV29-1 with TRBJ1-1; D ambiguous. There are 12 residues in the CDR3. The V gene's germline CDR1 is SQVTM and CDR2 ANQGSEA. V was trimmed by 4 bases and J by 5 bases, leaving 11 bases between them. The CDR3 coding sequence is TGCAGCGTTGTGGTGGGTCGGACTGAAGCTTTCTTT. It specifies CSVVVGRTEAFF.

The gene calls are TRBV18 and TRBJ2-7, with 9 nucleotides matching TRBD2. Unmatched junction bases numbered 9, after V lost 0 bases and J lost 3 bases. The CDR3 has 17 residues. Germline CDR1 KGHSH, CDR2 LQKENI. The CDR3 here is CASSPPAGLAGFYEQYF. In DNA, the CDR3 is TGTGCCAGCTCACCACCGGCGGGGCTAGCGGGATTCTACGAGCAGTACTTC. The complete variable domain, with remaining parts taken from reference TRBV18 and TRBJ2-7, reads NAGVMQNPRHLVRRRGQEARLRCSPMKGHSHVYWYRQLPEEGLKFMVYLQKENIIDESGMPKERFSAEFPKEGPSILRIQQVVRGDSAAYFCASSPPAGLAGFYEQYFGPGTRLTVT.

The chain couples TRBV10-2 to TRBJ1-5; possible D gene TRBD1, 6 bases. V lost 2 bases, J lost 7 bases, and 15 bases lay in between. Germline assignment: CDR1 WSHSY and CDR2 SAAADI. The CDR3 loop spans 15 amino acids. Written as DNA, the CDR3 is TGCGCCAGCAGTGAGACGGTGGGGGCAGCCCAGCCCCAGCATTTT. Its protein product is CASSETVGAAQPQHF.

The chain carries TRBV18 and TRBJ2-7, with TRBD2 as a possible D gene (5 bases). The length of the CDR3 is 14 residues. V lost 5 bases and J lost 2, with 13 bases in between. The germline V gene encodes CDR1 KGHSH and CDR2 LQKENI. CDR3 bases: TGTGCCAGCTCATCCGACGAGGGCCCCTACGAGCAGTACTTC. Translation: CASSSDEGPYEQYF.

CDR3 sequence reads: CASSYSTESNNQPQHF. CDR3 bases: TGTGCCAGCAGTTACTCTACAGAGTCGAACAATCAGCCCCAGCATTTT. The V and J genes are TRBV6-8 and TRBJ1-5; no firm D call. The germline gives CDR1 MNHGY, CDR2 SAAAGT. V lost 0 bases and J 3 bases, leaving 12 bases between the germline ends. CDR3 size: 16 residues.

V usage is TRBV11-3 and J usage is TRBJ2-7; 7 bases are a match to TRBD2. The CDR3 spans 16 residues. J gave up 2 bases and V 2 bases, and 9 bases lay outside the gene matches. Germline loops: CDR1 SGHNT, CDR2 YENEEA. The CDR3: CASSLLGGTSPYEQYF. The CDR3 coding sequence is TGTGCCAGCAGCTTATTGGGGGGGACCTCCCCCTACGAGCAGTACTTC.

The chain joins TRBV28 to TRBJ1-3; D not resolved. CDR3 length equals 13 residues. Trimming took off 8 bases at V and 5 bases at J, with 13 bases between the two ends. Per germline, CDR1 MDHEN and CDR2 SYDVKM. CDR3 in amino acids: CASVENGRNTIYF. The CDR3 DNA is TGTGCCAGCGTGGAAAATGGTAGAAACACCATATATTTT.

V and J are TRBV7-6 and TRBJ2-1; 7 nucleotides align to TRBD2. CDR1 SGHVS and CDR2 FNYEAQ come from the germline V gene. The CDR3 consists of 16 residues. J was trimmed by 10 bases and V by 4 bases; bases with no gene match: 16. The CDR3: CASSYLLAAKIQEQFF. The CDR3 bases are TGTGCCAGCAGCTACCTTCTAGCGGCAAAAATCCAGGAGCAGTTCTTC.

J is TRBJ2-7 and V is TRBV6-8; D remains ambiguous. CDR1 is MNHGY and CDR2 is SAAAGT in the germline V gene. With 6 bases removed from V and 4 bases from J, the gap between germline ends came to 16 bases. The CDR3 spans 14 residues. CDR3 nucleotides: TGTGCCAGCAGACCCACAGAGATAAAATACGAGCAGTACTTC. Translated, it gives CASRPTEIKYEQYF.

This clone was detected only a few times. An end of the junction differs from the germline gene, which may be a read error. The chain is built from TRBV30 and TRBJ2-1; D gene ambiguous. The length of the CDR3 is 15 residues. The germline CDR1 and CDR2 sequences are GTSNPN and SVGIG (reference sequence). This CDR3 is CAWSVQVSSYNEQFF. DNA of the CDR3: TGTGCCTGGAGTGTACAAGTGAGCTCCTATAATGAGCAGTTCTTC. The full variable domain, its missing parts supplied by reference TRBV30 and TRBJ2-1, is SQTIHQWPATLVQPVGSPLSLECTVEGTSNPNLYWYRQAAGRGLQLLFYSVGIGQISSEVPQNLSASRPQDRQFILSSKKLLLSDSGFYLCAWSVQVSSYNEQFFGPGTRLTVL.

This CDR3 is CAIGDRGLNEQFF. The CDR3 nucleotides are TGTGCCATTGGGGACAGGGGGCTCAATGAGCAGTTCTTC. The chain recombines TRBV6-8 with TRBJ2-1; 12 bases agree with TRBD1. Germline values: CDR1 MNHGY, CDR2 SAAAGT. Trimming cost V 10 bases and J 6 bases; bases outside gene matches: 4. This CDR3 contains 13 residues.

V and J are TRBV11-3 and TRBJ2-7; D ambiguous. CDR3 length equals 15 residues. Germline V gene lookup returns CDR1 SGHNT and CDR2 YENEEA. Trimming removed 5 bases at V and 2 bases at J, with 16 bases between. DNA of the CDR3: TGTGCCAGCAGCCCAGCCGGTCCTGGTGCCTACGAGCAGTACTTC. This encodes CASSPAGPGAYEQYF.

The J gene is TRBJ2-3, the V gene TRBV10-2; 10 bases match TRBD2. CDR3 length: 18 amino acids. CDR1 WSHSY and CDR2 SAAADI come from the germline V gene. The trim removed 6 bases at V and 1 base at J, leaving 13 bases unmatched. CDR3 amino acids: CASSPSERGGQGTDTQYF. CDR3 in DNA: TGCGCCAGCAGCCCCAGCGAGCGGGGGGGCCAGGGCACAGATACGCAGTATTTT.

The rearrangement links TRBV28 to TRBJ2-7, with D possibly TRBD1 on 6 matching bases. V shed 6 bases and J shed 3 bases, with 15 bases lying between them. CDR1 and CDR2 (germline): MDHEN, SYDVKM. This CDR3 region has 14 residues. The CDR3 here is CASSRTGLFYEQYF. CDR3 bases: TGTGCCAGCAGCCGAACAGGGCTGTTCTACGAGCAGTACTTC.

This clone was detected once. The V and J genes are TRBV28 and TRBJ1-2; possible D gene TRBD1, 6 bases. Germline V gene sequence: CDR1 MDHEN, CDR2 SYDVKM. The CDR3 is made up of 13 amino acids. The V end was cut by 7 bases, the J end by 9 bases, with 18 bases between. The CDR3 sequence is CASNRVEVVSYTF. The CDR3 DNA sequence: TGTGCCAGCAACAGGGTGGAAGTGGTTAGCTACACCTTC.

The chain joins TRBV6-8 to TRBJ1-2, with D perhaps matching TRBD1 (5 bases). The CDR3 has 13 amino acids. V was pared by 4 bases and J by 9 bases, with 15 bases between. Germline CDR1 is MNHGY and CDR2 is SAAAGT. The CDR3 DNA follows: TGTGCCAGCAGTTCCACGACAGACTTGTGCTACACCTTC. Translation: CASSSTTDLCYTF.

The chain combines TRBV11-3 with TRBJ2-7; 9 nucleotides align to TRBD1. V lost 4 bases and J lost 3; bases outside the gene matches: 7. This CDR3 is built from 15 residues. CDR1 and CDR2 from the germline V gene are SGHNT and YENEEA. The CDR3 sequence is CASSSVQGAFYEQYF. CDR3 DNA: TGTGCCAGCAGCTCGGTACAGGGGGCCTTCTACGAGCAGTACTTC. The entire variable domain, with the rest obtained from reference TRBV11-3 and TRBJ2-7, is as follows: EAGVVQSPRYKIIEKKQPVAFWCNPISGHNTLYWYLQNLGQGPELLIRYENEEAVDDSQLPKDRFSAERLKGVDSTLKIQPAELGDSAVYLCASSSVQGAFYEQYFGPGTRLTVT.

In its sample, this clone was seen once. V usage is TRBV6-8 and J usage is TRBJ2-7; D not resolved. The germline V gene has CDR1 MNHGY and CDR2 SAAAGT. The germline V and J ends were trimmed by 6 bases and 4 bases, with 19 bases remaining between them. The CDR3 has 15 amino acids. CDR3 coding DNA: TGTGCCAGCAGCCGCTCCGGTACGCCAGGATACGAGCAGTACTTC. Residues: CASSRSGTPGYEQYF.